What follows describes a single TCR beta chain. Repertoires were generated with immunoSEQ multiplex PCR, while TCRdb's copy carries only in-frame clones and drops some. The sample lists around 300,000 clones, approximately 83% occurring once. In germline, CDR1 is SGHTA, CDR2 FQGNSA. This CDR3 contains 16 residues. V shed 1 base, J shed 6 bases, and the junction held 9 bases outside the gene matches. The sample originates from a study of blood T cell repertoires in COVID-19. The sample comprised peripheral blood. The sequence derives from a woman aged 30 to 39 who had recovered from COVID-19. The chain employs TRBV7-2 and TRBJ2-1; 7 bases fit TRBD1. CDR3 in amino acids: CASSLGAHRGSNEQFF. Written as DNA, the CDR3 is TGTGCCAGCAGCTTAGGGGCCCACAGGGGCTCCAATGAGCAGTTCTTC.